These T cell receptor beta chains were read from a single sample in a study of CD8+CD57+ T cells in acquired aplastic anemia. TCRdb ran MiXCR on the reads and lists one entry per CDR3 protein. The data show 150,000 to 200,000 distinct CDR3 sequences, around 48% seen once. Source material: sorted CD4+, CD8+, or CD8+CD57+ T cells (not recorded which) from PBMCs. All receptors derive from a human donor with aplastic anemia. The CDR3 runs from the conserved cysteine through the conserved F or W. The D gene is left open where the match is weak. Clone size is shown for a subset of rows, as once, few, many or a class of expanded clone.

D gene	clone size	V gene	J gene	CDR3 DNA	CDR3 protein
TRBD2	many	TRBV4-2	TRBJ2-1	TGTGCCAGCAGCCTAGAACTAGCGGCCTACAATGAGCAGTTCTTC	CASSLELAAYNEQFF
-	-	TRBV19	TRBJ1-5	TGTGCCAGTAGTATAAGGTTCGAACGGAGTCAGCCCCAGCATTTT	CASSIRFERSQPQHF
-	many	TRBV7-2	TRBJ2-3	TGTGCCAGCAGCGGAGGTGGGGTCCCAGATACGCAGTATTTT	CASSGGGVPDTQYF
-	-	TRBV7-2	TRBJ1-6	TGTGCCAGCAGCTTAATACAGAATTCACCCCTCCACTTT	CASSLIQNSPLHF
TRBD2	-	TRBV7-9	TRBJ2-2	TGTGCCAGCCACCCGGGGGGGAGCGGGGAGCTGTCTTTT	CASHPGGSGELSF
-	few	TRBV2	TRBJ2-7	TGTGCCAGCATTAGCTACGAGCAGTACTTC	CASISYEQYF
TRBD1	-	TRBV24-1	TRBJ2-1	TGTGCCACCGCAACAGGGGGGAATGAGCAGTTCTTC	CATATGGNEQFF
-	few	TRBV19	TRBJ1-2	TGTGCCAGTAGTCTTGGGGGATACTATGGCTACACCTTC	CASSLGGYYGYTF
-	-	TRBV2	TRBJ2-2	TGTGCCAGCAGTGTCCAGGGAACGAAGAACACCGGGGAGCTGTTTTTT	CASSVQGTKNTGELFF
-	-	TRBV19	TRBJ1-2	TGTGCCAGTAGTAGGCGGGGAAGGAATAACTATGGCTACACCTTC	CASSRRGRNNYGYTF
TRBD2	-	TRBV15	TRBJ2-5	TGTGCCACCAGCAGAGATGTCGGTAGCGGGGGCTTCCAAGAGACCCAGTACTTC	CATSRDVGSGGFQETQYF
TRBD2	-	TRBV19	TRBJ2-7	TGTGCCAGTAGTAGGGGACTATCGGGGCAATACGAGCAGTACTTC	CASSRGLSGQYEQYF
TRBD2	-	TRBV20-1	TRBJ2-3	TGCAGTGCTCCAGCGGGGGGGCTCACAGATACGCAGTATTTT	CSAPAGGLTDTQYF
TRBD1	-	TRBV2	TRBJ2-1	TGTGCCAGCAGGGGGACAGGGGGCAGGAATGAGCAGTTCTTC	CASRGTGGRNEQFF
-	few	TRBV2	TRBJ1-6	TGTGCCGGCCGATCCAACAGGAATTCACCCCTCCACTTT	CAGRSNRNSPLHF
TRBD2	-	TRBV28	TRBJ2-1	TGTGCCAGCAGCGGTGCTAGCGGGCCCTCCAGCGAGCAGTTCTTC	CASSGASGPSSEQFF
TRBD2	-	TRBV24-1	TRBJ2-3	TGTGCCACCCTTGGGACTAGCGGGGCAGATACGCAGTATTTT	CATLGTSGADTQYF
-	-	TRBV25-1	TRBJ2-1	TGTGCCAGCAGTGAGACTGCCTCCTACAATGAGCAGTTCTTC	CASSETASYNEQFF
TRBD1	many	TRBV20-1	TRBJ2-7	TGCAGTGCGGGGGACAGGGGGGTGTGGGAGCAGTACTTC	CSAGDRGVWEQYF
-	-	TRBV2	TRBJ2-5	TGTGCCAGCTTAGGACGAGAGACCCAGTACTTC	CASLGRETQYF
TRBD2	few	TRBV5-1	TRBJ2-7	TGCGCCAGCAGCCTCGGACTAGCCGTCGACGAGCAGTACTTC	CASSLGLAVDEQYF
-	-	TRBV12-3/TRBV12-4	TRBJ1-5	TGTGCCAGCAGCTTCGAGGGGAGCAATCAGCCCCAGCATTTT	CASSFEGSNQPQHF
-	many	TRBV14	TRBJ2-3	TGTGCCAGCAGCCTCTGGAGGGCGGGGAACACAGATACGCAGTATTTT	CASSLWRAGNTDTQYF
-	few	TRBV25-1	TRBJ1-1	TGTGCCAGCAGGAGAGAGGGCTACACTGAAGCTTTCTTT	CASRREGYTEAFF
-	many	TRBV7-9	TRBJ2-1	TGTGCCAGCAGCCGAGAACTAGACTCAGTTTGGAATGAGCAGTTCTTC	CASSRELDSVWNEQFF
-	-	TRBV7-9	TRBJ1-1	TGCGCCAGCATCCCTGGGGGGGACACTGAAGCTTTCTTT	CASIPGGDTEAFF
-	-	TRBV9	TRBJ2-3	TGTGCCAGCAGCGTAGGCGGGGCGGGCACAGATACGCAGTATTTT	CASSVGGAGTDTQYF
-	-	TRBV20-1	TRBJ1-3	TGCAGTGCTAACAGGCGGGGCTCTGGAAACACCATATATTTT	CSANRRGSGNTIYF
-	many	TRBV5-8	TRBJ1-4	TGTGCCAGCAGCTTGGAATCCCGGGGTGGGGGAAAACTGTTTTTT	CASSLESRGGGKLFF
TRBD2	-	TRBV12-3/TRBV12-4	TRBJ2-3	TGTGCCAGCAGTCCCTTAGCGGGGGGGCTGGGCACAGATACGCAGTATTTT	CASSPLAGGLGTDTQYF
-	once	TRBV5-1	TRBJ1-6	TGCGCCAGCAGCTCACAGGGAGTGGGGGATTCACCCCTCCACTTT	CASSSQGVGDSPLHF
-	few	TRBV18	TRBJ1-2	TGTGCCAGCTCACCAACCAGGGTAGTTTCGTTC	CASSPTRVVSF
-	many	TRBV3-1	TRBJ1-4	TGTGCCAGCAGCCAACCCGGGTATGATGAAAAACTGTTTTTT	CASSQPGYDEKLFF
-	-	TRBV29-1	TRBJ1-2	TGCAGCTCTCATTCCCTGGGAGGAGGAGGCTACACCTTC	CSSHSLGGGGYTF
-	few	TRBV10-3	TRBJ2-5	TGTGCCATCAGTTACCGATGGCAGGCAACCAAGAAGACCCAGTACTTC	CAISYRWQATKKTQYF
TRBD2	-	TRBV7-6	TRBJ2-1	TGTGCCAGCAGCTGGACTAGCGGGAGTAATGAGCAGTTCTTC	CASSWTSGSNEQFF
-	-	TRBV20-1	TRBJ2-3	TGCAGTGCTAGTTCAGTAAGCACAGATACGCAGTATTTT	CSASSVSTDTQYF